The source of this T cell receptor (beta chain) is a study of blood T cell repertoires in COVID-19. At the level of the study: The United States, Italy and Spain supplied acute and convalescent COVID-19 samples.

The Seattle patients, enrolled during active infection, were followed longitudinally. This CDR3 has 14 amino acids. Germline-derived CDR1 and CDR2 are SNHLY and FYNNEI. Trimming cost V 6 bases and J 3 bases, with 11 bases left between them. In the study's own analysis: Reference gene primers were amplified, and this amplification served to estimate nucleated cell counts. Data came from immunoSEQ multiplex PCR; TCRdb stores just in-frame clones and leaves some out. The V and J calls and clone size are taken from that table; D and trimming were inferred from the DNA. Of 45,000 to 60,000 clones in the sample, 84% were seen once.

This TCR derives from a man older than 75 with COVID-19, enrolled during active disease. The V and J genes are TRBV2 and TRBJ1-4, with unresolved D. Sequencing input: peripheral blood. CDR3 in amino acids: CASSYGAANEKLFF. For the CDR3, the DNA is TGTGCCAGCAGCTACGGAGCGGCTAATGAAAAACTGTTTTTT.